The clone carrying this T cell receptor beta chain was seen a handful of times. Its antigen is as yet unknown. A J-beta primer mix and a sample-barcoded 5' primer were used in a second PCR of roughly 6 to 12 cycles. TCRdb independently ran MiXCR on the 5' RACE reads; one entry per CDR3 protein. The table has hundreds of thousands of distinct CDR3 sequences, 58% seen once; the top ten hold 30% to 40%. Individuals who donated were healthy Caucasians from Russia aged roughly 6 to 100. The entry originates in a study of blood T cells in healthy people across ages. Study-wide points: The recorded TCR beta diversity per million T cells decreased in a roughly linear manner with age. Relative to aged donors, long-lived donors carried more naive CD4+ cells and displayed higher diversity.

Trimming at V came to 6 bases and at J to 3 bases, leaving 4 bases not matched to a gene. This CDR3 has 13 amino acids. Sequencing was done on a sample of blood. The sequence was obtained from a man aged 60 to 75 in good health. V and J are TRBV12-3 or TRBV12-4 and TRBJ1-2; 7 nucleotides align to TRBD1. The CDR3 here is CASRQGTDYGYTF. CDR3 bases: TGTGCCAGCAGACAGGGGACCGACTATGGCTACACCTTC.